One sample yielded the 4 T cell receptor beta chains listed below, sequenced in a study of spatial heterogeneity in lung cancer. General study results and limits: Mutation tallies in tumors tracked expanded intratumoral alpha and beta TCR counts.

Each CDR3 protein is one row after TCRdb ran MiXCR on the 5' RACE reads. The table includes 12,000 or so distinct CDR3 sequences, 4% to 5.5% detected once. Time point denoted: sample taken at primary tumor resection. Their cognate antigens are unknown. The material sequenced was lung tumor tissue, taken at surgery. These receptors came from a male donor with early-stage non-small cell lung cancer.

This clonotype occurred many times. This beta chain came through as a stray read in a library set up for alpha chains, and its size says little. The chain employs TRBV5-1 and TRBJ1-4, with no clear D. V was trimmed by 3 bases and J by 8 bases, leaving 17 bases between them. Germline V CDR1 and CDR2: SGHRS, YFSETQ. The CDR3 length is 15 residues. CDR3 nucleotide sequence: TGCGCCAGCAGCTCTAACGGACTGGCGGGGGAAAAACTGTTTTTT. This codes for CASSSNGLAGEKLFF.

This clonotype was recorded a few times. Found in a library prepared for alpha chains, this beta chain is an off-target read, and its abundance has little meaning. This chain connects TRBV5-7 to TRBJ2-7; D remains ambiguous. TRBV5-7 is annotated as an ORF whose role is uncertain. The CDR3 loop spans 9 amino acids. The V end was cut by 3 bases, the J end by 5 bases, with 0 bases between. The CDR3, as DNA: TGTGCCAGCAGCTACGAGCAGTACTTC. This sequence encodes CASSYEQYF.

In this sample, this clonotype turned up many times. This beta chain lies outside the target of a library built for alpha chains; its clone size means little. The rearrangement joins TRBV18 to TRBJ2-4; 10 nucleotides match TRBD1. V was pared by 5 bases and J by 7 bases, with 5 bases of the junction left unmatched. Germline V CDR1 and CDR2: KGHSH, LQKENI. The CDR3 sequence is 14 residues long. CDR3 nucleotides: TGTGCCAGCTCAGTCCGGGACAGGGGTAACATTCAGTACTTC. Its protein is CASSVRDRGNIQYF. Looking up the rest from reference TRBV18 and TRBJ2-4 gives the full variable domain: NAGVMQNPRHLVRRRGQEARLRCSPMKGHSHVYWYRQLPEEGLKFMVYLQKENIIDESGMPKERFSAEFPKEGPSILRIQQVVRGDSAAYFCASSVRDRGNIQYFGAGTRLSVL.

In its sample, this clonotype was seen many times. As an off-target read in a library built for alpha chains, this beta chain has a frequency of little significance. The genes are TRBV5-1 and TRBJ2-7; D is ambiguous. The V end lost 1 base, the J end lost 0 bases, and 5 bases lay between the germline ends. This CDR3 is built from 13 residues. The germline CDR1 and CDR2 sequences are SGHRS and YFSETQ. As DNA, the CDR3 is TGCGCCAGCAGCTTGAGCCTCTCCTACGAGCAGTACTTC. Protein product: CASSLSLSYEQYF.